The source of this T cell receptor beta chain is a study of T cell changes during pregnancy in multiple sclerosis. Sequencing was performed with immunoSEQ multiplex PCR; in TCRdb, only in-frame clones are kept and a portion is missing. Of about 75,000 clones detected, about 90% appear once; the ten largest clones hold over 0.7%. The specimen comprised peripheral blood, sampled in the first trimester of pregnancy. The TCR was taken from a female donor in good health, enrolled as a control in a pregnancy study.

CDR3 nucleotides: TGTGCCAGCAGCTTGGACAGGGGGCAGGACTATGGCTACACCTTC. Its protein is CASSLDRGQDYGYTF. The chain recombines TRBV7-9 with TRBJ1-2, with 11 bases that match TRBD1. CDR3 length: 15 amino acids. CDR1 is SEHNR, CDR2 FQNEAQ, per germline (reference sequence). V trimming: 3 bases; J trimming: 3 bases; junction bases outside the gene matches: 3.